The entry that follows covers one T cell receptor beta chain sequence. Method: immunoSEQ multiplex PCR; TCRdb's copy keeps in-frame clones and lacks some. The sample carries around 180,000 clones, over 65% recorded once. The data derive from a study of blood T cell repertoires in COVID-19. Germline V gene lookup returns CDR1 MGHRA and CDR2 YSYEKL. The V segment lost 3 bases and the J segment 2 bases; nucleotides outside the gene matches: 13. This CDR3 is built from 17 residues. The gene calls are TRBV4-1 and TRBJ2-7, with 7 bases identical to TRBD2. The source is a woman aged 80 or over with acute or convalescent COVID-19. The sequencing input was peripheral blood. CDR3 sequence reads: CASSHRWEGRLAYEQYF. DNA of the CDR3: TGCGCCAGCAGCCATAGATGGGAGGGCCGTCTCGCCTACGAGCAGTACTTC.